The entry below gives a single TCR beta chain sequence along with its context. The data derive from a study of blood T cell repertoires in COVID-19. Study background: Spain, Italy and the United States supplied samples that represented acute and convalescent COVID-19. The cDNA or gDNA used as material had been derived from T cells, B-cell-depleted T cells, or PBMCs.

Germline assignment: CDR1 SGHNT and CDR2 YYREEE (reference sequence). There are 16 residues in the CDR3. With 5 bases clipped from V and 7 bases from J, the junction kept 12 bases outside the gene matches. Study processing details: Estimation of nucleated cell counts relied on the amplification of reference gene primers. The data were produced by immunoSEQ multiplex PCR, yet TCRdb's version contains in-frame clones alone and is incomplete. D and trimming were read from the DNA, whereas the V and J calls and clone size are those reported in that table. The sample lists fewer than 250,000 clones; 80% to 90% were seen once.

The chain combines TRBV5-4 with TRBJ2-1; 10 positions match TRBD1. Sequenced input: peripheral blood. This sequence was found in a man aged 40-55 years with acute or convalescent COVID-19. CDR3 sequence (DNA): TGTGCCAGCAGTCCAACAGGACAGGGGGGGCGGAATGAGCAGTTCTTC. It codes for CASSPTGQGGRNEQFF.